The entry that follows covers one TCR beta chain sequence. The sample is drawn from a study of OX40 agonist ivuxolimab in advanced cancers. With 3 bases clipped from V and 9 bases from J, the junction kept 9 bases outside the gene matches. In germline, CDR1 is PRHDT, CDR2 FYEKMQ (reference sequence). The CDR3 totals 16 residues. Sequencing was performed with immunoSEQ multiplex PCR; in TCRdb, only in-frame clones are kept and a portion is missing. This table has about 41,000 clones, roughly 90% appearing once. The origin of this receptor is an adult with an advanced solid tumor such as melanoma, head and neck, liver or kidney cancer. The chain carries TRBV13 and TRBJ2-1, with TRBD2 matching 12 bases. Sequences were derived from CD4+ or CD8+ T cells sorted from blood, sampled in a trial of the OX40 agonist ivuxolimab. The CDR3 loop reads CASSLPGLAGRGEQFF. The CDR3 DNA reads as TGTGCCAGCAGCTTGCCCGGACTAGCGGGGAGGGGTGAGCAGTTCTTC.